This record covers a single TCR beta chain. The sample is drawn from a study of blood T cell repertoires in COVID-19. Study-level background: The United States, Italy and Spain were the sources of the acute and convalescent COVID-19 samples. PBMCs, B-cell-depleted T cells, or T cells were the source of the cDNA or gDNA that made up the material.

As handled by the study authors: Amplification of reference gene primers was used by the study to estimate nucleated cell counts. TCRdb's table, derived via immunoSEQ multiplex PCR, lists solely in-frame clones and lacks some. The V and J calls and clone size were taken over from that table, and D and trimming were inferred from the DNA. This sample has 65,000 to 75,000 clones, with around 78% found just once. The CDR3 is 12 amino acids. The V gene lost 5 bases and the J gene lost 5 bases, with 12 bases spanning the gap. Germline CDR1 SQVTM, CDR2 ANQGSEA. Material: peripheral blood. The rearrangement links TRBV29-1 to TRBJ1-1; maybe TRBD1 (5 bases). The clonotype comes from a human donor in a cohort sampled during active COVID-19. CDR3 sequence: CSVLLGGTEAFF. The CDR3 nucleotides are TGCAGCGTTCTATTGGGGGGGACTGAAGCTTTCTTT.